This TCR beta chain was sequenced for a study of blood T cells in healthy people across ages. PBMCs were isolated at a quantity of at least 6 million per sample. Per germline, CDR1 PRHDT and CDR2 FYEKMQ (reference sequence). V was trimmed by 5 bases and J by 8 bases, leaving 12 bases between them. There are 13 residues in the CDR3. A second PCR, run for about 7 to 12 cycles, used a sample-barcoded 5' primer plus a J-beta primer mix. TCRdb independently ran MiXCR on the 5' RACE reads; one entry per CDR3 protein. The data contain under 1 million distinct CDR3 sequences, more than 40% of them singletons.

This chain joins TRBV13 and TRBJ2-2; D not resolved. The sequencing sample was made of blood. This sequence was found in a man aged 60 to 75 in good health. The CDR3 reads CASSTVPRGELFF. CDR3 bases: TGTGCCAGCAGCACCGTTCCGAGGGGGGAGCTGTTTTTT.